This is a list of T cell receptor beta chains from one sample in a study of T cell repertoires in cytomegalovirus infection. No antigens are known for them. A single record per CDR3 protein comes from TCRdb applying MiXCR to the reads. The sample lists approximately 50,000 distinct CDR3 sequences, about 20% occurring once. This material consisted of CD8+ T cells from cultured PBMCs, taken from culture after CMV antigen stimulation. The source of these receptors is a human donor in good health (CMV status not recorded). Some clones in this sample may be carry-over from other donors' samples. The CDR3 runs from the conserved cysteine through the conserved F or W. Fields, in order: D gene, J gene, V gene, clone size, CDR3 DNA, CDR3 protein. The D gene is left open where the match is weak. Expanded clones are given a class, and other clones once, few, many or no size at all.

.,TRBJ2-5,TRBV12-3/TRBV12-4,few,TGTGCCAGCAGCCCCCCAGGGATGGAGACCCAGTACTTC,CASSPPGMETQYF
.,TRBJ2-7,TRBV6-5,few,TGTGCCAGCAGTTACGGAGCAGGGGAGGACGAGCAGTACTTC,CASSYGAGEDEQYF
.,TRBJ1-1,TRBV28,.,TGTGCCAGCAGTTTGGGGCAATGGAACACTGAAGCTTTCTTT,CASSLGQWNTEAFF
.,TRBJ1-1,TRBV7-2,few,TGTGCCAGCAGCTTAAACGGTTTGAGGACACTGAACACTGAAGCTTTCTTT,CASSLNGLRTLNTEAFF
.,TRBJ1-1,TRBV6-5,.,TGTGCCAGCAGTTACTCGACGGGAGAAGCTTTCTTT,CASSYSTGEAFF
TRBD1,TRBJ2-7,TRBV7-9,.,TGTGCCAGCAGCTGGGACAGGGGAGGGAGCGAGCAGTACTTC,CASSWDRGGSEQYF
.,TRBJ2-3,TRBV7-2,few,TGTGCCAGCAGTAGTCGGGCAGTCTCTAGCACAGATACGCAGTATTTT,CASSSRAVSSTDTQYF
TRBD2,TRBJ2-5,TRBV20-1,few,TGCAGTGCTAGAAGGCCTAGCGGGGAAAGCGGGTCTGCGGAGACCCAGTACTTC,CSARRPSGESGSAETQYF
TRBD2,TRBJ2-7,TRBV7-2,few,TGTGCCAGCAGCTTGGGACTAGCGGGGGCAAGCTCCTACGAGCAGTACTTC,CASSLGLAGASSYEQYF
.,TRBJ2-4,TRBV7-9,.,TGTGCCAGCAGCTTAATCCCCCGGGACAAAAACATTCAGTACTTC,CASSLIPRDKNIQYF
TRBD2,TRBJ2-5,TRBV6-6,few,TGTGCCAGCAGTTCCCACTCGGGGGCCATACTAGCGGGGGGGCAAGAGACCCAGTACTTC,CASSSHSGAILAGGQETQYF
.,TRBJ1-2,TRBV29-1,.,TGCAGCGTTGAAATCCGGGCGGAGGGGTATGGCTACACCTTC,CSVEIRAEGYGYTF
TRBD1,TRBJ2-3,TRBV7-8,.,TGTGCCAGCAGCCACGGTCAGGGGGCCCCCACAGATACGCAGTATTTT,CASSHGQGAPTDTQYF
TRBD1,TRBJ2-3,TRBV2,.,TGTGCCAGACCCCCGGAGACAGGGGAGGATACGCAGTATTTT,CARPPETGEDTQYF
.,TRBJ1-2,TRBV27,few,TGTGCCAGCAGTTTATCTCTTCGGGGGATCGGGTATGGCTACACCTTC,CASSLSLRGIGYGYTF
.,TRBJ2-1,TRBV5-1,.,TGCGCCAGCGCATACAAGTACAATGAGCAGTTCTTC,CASAYKYNEQFF
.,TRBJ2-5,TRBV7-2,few,TGTGCCAGCAGCCAAGGAGGTTTGCAAGAGACCCAGTACTTC,CASSQGGLQETQYF
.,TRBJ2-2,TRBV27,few,TGTGCCAGCAGTTTATCGCGACTAGTAGGCGGGGAGCTGTTTTTT,CASSLSRLVGGELFF
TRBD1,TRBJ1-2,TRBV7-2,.,TGTGCCAGCAGCTTAGGGACAGGGGCGGCTGGCTACACCTTC,CASSLGTGAAGYTF
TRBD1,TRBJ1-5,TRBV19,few,TGTGCCAGTAGTTCCCTGACAGGGCCCAATCAGCCCCAGCATTTT,CASSSLTGPNQPQHF
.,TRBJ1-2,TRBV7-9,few,TGTGCCAGCAGCTCCCCCCTGCGACCCAACGGTGGGGGCTACACCTTC,CASSSPLRPNGGGYTF
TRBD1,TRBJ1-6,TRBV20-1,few,TGCAGTGCCGAGGGGGCGGATAATTCACCCCTCCACTTT,CSAEGADNSPLHF
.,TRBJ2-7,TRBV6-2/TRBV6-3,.,TGTGCCAGCTGGGCAGGGGTGAACGAGCAGTACTTC,CASWAGVNEQYF
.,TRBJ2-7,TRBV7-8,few,TGTGCCAGCAGCTTAGCGCAGGTAGCACCATCCTACGAGCAGTACTTC,CASSLAQVAPSYEQYF
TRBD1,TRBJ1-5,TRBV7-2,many,TGTGCCAGCAGTCCTACTACCGGGACAGGGTTTGAACAGCCCCAGCATTTT,CASSPTTGTGFEQPQHF
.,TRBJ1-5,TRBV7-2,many,TGTGCCAGCAGCCCCGGGGGATATCAGCCCCAGCATTTT,CASSPGGYQPQHF
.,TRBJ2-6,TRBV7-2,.,TGTGCCAGCAGCTATGACAGCGGGGGGGCCAACGTCCTGACTTTC,CASSYDSGGANVLTF
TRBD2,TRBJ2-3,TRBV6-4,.,TGTGCCAGCAGTGACGGAGCGGGGGGCACAGATACGCAGTATTTT,CASSDGAGGTDTQYF
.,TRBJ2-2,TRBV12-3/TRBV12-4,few,TGTGCCAGCAGCGTGGGGACCGGGGAGCTGTTTTTT,CASSVGTGELFF
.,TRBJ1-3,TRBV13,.,TGTGCCAGCAGCTCCCGAGGCGGGTTTGGAAACACCATATATTTT,CASSSRGGFGNTIYF
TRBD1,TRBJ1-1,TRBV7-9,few,TGTGCCAGCAGCCCCGACAGGGTGGACACTGAAGCTTTCTTT,CASSPDRVDTEAFF
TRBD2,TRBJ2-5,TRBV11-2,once,TGTGCCAGCAGCTCGGGACTAGCAGAGACCCAGTACTTC,CASSSGLAETQYF
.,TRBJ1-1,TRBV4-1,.,TGCGCCAGCAGCCAAGTTTCAGGGGATACTGAAGCTTTCTTT,CASSQVSGDTEAFF
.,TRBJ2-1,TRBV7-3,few,TGTGCCAGCAGCTTAGAAGGAGACAGCCTAGGAAAGCAGTTCTTC,CASSLEGDSLGKQFF
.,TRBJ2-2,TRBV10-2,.,TGCGCCAGCAGACAGAGAAACACCGGGGAGCTGTTTTTT,CASRQRNTGELFF
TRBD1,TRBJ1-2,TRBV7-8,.,TGTGCCAGCAGCTTAGAACTTGGGACAGGGGAGGACTATGGCTACACCTTC,CASSLELGTGEDYGYTF
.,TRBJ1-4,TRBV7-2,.,TGTGCCAGCAGACGTAAGGGGGTGACTAATGAAAAACTGTTTTTT,CASRRKGVTNEKLFF
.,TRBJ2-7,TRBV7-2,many,TGTGCCAGCAGCTTAGGCCCAGTCGACTACGAGCAGTACTTC,CASSLGPVDYEQYF
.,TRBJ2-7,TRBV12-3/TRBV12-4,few,TGTGCCAGCAGTCTGGGAACCGTCGAGCAGTACTTC,CASSLGTVEQYF
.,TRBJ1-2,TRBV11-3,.,TGTGCCAGCAGCTCCCGACTTCCCTATGGCTACACCTTC,CASSSRLPYGYTF
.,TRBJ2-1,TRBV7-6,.,TGTGCCAGCAGCTTTACTAGCCTCGATGAGCAGTTCTTC,CASSFTSLDEQFF
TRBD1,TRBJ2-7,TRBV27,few,TGTGCCAGCACCCGGAAACAGGGGCCCCCGGACGAGCAGTACTTC,CASTRKQGPPDEQYF
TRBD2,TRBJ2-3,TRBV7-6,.,TGTGCCAGCAGCTCCGGACTAGCGGGGGTCACAGATACGCAGTATTTT,CASSSGLAGVTDTQYF
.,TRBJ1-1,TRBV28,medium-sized,TGTGCCAGCAGCCCACTCGACGGACTGAACACTGAAGCTTTCTTT,CASSPLDGLNTEAFF
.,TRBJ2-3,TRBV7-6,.,TGTGCCAGCAGCCCCAAAGGGACTCGGGTAGATACGCAGTATTTT,CASSPKGTRVDTQYF
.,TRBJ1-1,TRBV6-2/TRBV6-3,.,TGTGCCAGCAGTTATCAGACAGCCATGAACACTGAAGCTTTCTTT,CASSYQTAMNTEAFF
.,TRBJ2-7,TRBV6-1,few,TGTGCCAGCATGGAGGGCGGGACGAGGGAGCAGTACTTC,CASMEGGTREQYF
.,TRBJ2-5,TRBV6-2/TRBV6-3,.,TGTGCCAGCAGTTACTCGAGACAGAACCAAGAGACCCAGTACTTC,CASSYSRQNQETQYF
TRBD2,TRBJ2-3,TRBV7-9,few,TGTGCCAGCAGTTCCAGCGGGGCCCTCACAGATACGCAGTATTTT,CASSSSGALTDTQYF
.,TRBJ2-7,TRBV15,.,TGTGCCACCAGCCCCCCGGGCTCCGAGCAGTACTTC,CATSPPGSEQYF
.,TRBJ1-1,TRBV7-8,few,TGTGCCAGCAGCTTGAACCCCGGGAACACTGAAGCTTTCTTT,CASSLNPGNTEAFF
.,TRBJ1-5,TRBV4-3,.,TGCGCCAGCAGCCAAGGAGCGTCCGATCAGCCCCAGCATTTT,CASSQGASDQPQHF
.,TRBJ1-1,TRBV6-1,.,TGTGCCAGCGGGTGGGGTACTACTGAAGCTTTCTTT,CASGWGTTEAFF
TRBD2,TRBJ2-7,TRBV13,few,TGTGCCAGCAGCCCAGCCGCGGGGGACGAGCAGTACTTC,CASSPAAGDEQYF
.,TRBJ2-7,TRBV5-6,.,TGTGCCAACAGCAACCAGGGGGGCCGACTAACCTACGAGCAGTACTTC,CANSNQGGRLTYEQYF
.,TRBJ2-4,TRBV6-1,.,TGTGCCAGCAGTGACAGGGCGTCAAAAAACATTCAGTACTTC,CASSDRASKNIQYF
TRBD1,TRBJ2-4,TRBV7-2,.,TGTGCCAGCAGCTCCCGGGGACAGGGTTTAGCAATTGCCAAAAACATTCAGTACTTC,CASSSRGQGLAIAKNIQYF
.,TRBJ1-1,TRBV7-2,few,TGTGCCAGCAGCTTAGGAGGGACGCTTGGAGCTTTCTTT,CASSLGGTLGAFF